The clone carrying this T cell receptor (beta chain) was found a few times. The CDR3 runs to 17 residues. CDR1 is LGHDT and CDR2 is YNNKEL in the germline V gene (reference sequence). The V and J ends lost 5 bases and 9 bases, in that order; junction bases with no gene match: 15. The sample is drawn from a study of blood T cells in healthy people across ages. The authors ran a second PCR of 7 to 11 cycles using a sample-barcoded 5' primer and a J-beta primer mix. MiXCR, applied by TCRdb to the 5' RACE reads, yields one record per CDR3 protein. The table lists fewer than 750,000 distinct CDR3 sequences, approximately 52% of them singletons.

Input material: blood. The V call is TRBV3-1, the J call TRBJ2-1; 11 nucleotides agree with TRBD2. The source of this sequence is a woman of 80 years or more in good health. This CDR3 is CASSRGSGGAFSGEQFF. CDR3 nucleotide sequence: TGTGCCAGCAGCAGAGGTAGCGGGGGGGCCTTTTCGGGTGAGCAGTTCTTC.